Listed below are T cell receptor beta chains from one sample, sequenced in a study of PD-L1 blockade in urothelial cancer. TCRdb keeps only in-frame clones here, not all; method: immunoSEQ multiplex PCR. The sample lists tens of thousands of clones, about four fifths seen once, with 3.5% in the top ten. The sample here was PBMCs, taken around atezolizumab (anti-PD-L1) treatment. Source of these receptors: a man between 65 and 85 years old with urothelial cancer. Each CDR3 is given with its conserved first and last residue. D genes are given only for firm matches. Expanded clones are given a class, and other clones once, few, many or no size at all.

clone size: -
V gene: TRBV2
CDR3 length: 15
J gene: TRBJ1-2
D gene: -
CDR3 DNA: TGTGCCAGCAGTGAAAGGGGTTTCGAAGGGTATGGCTACACCTTC
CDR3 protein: CASSERGFEGYGYTF

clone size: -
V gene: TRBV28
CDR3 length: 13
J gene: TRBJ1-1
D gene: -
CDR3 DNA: TGTGCCAGCACCCCTCCTCTGAACACTGAAGCTTTCTTT
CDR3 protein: CASTPPLNTEAFF

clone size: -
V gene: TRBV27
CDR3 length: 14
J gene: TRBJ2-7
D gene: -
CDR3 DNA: TGTGCCAGCAGTTCTCGAGACAGAGCCTACGAGCAGTACTTC
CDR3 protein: CASSSRDRAYEQYF

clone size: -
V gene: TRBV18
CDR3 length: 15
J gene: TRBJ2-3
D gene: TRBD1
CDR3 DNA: TGTGCCAGCTCACCCCAGGGGGCGGGTACAGATACGCAGTATTTT
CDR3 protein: CASSPQGAGTDTQYF

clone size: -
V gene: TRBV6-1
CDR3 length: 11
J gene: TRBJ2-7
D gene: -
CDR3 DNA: TGTGCCATCCAGGAACTCTACGAGCAGTACTTC
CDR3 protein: CAIQELYEQYF

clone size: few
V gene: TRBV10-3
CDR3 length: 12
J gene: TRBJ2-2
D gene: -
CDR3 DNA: TGTGCCACCCTCACAAGCACCGGGGAGCTGTTTTTT
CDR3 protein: CATLTSTGELFF

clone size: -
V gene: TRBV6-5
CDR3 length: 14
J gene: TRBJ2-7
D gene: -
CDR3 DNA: TGTGCCAGCAGAGTTGGAGGGACCCCCTACGAGCAGTACTTC
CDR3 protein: CASRVGGTPYEQYF

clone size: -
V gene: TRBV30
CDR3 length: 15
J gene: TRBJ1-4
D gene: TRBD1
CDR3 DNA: TGTGCCTGGGGGCTGAAGACAGGGGGGAATGAAAAACTGTTTTTT
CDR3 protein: CAWGLKTGGNEKLFF

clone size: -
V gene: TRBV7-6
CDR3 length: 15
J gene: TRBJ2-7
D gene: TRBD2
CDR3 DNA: TGTGCCAGCAGCTTAGGCACTAGCGGGGTAGGCGAGCAGTACTTC
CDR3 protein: CASSLGTSGVGEQYF

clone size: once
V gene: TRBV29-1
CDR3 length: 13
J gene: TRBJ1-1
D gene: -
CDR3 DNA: TGCAGCGTTGGGGCTGAATTTAACACTGAAGCTTTCTTT
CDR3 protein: CSVGAEFNTEAFF

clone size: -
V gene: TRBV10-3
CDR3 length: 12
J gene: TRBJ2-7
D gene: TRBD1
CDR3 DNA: TGTGCCATCAGGGGGACAGGGGAAGAGCAGTACTTC
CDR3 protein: CAIRGTGEEQYF

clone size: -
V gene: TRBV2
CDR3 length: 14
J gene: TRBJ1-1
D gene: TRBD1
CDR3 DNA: TGTGCCAGCACCAGGGACAGGGGGTACACTGAAGCTTTCTTT
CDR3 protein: CASTRDRGYTEAFF

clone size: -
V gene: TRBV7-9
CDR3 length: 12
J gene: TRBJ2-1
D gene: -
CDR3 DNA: TGTGCCAGCAGCCTAGGAGGGGGTGAGCAGTTCTTC
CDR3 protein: CASSLGGGEQFF

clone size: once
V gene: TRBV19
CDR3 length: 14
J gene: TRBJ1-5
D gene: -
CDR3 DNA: TGTGCCAGTAGTAGGGGCCGGCTCAATCAGCCCCAGCATTTT
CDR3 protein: CASSRGRLNQPQHF

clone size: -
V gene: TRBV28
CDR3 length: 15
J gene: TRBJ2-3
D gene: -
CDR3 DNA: TGTGCCAGCAGTTTACTAGGAACTAGCACAGATACGCAGTATTTT
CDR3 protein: CASSLLGTSTDTQYF

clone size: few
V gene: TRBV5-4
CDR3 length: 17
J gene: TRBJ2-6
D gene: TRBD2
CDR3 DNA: TGTGCCAGCAGAGCGGGGCGGTCCGGCTCTGGGGCCAACGTCCTGACTTTC
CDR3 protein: CASRAGRSGSGANVLTF

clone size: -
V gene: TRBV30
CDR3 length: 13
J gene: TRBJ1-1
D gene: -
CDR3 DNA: TGTGCCTGGAGTGTATGGACAGACACTGAAGCTTTCTTT
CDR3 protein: CAWSVWTDTEAFF

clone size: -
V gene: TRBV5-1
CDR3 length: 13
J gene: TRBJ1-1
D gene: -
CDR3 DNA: TGCGCCAGCAGTTTCAGAACGAACACTGAAGCTTTCTTT
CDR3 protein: CASSFRTNTEAFF

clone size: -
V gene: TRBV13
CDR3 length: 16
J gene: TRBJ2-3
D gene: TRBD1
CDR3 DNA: TGTGCCAGCAGCCCCCGGGACAGGGGGAGCCCAGATACGCAGTATTTT
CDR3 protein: CASSPRDRGSPDTQYF

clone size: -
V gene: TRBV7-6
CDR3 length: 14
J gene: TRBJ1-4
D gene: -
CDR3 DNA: TGTGCCAGCAGCTTGGGCAGGGGTAATGAAAAACTGTTTTTT
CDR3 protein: CASSLGRGNEKLFF

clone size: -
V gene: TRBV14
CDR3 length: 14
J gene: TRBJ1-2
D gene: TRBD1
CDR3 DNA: TGTGCCAGCAGCCAAGATTACAGGGGGCTCGGCTACACCTTC
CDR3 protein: CASSQDYRGLGYTF

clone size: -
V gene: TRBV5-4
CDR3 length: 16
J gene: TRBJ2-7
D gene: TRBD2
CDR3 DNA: TGTGCCAGCAGCTTCAGGACTAGCGGAGACCTCTACGAGCAGTACTTC
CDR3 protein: CASSFRTSGDLYEQYF

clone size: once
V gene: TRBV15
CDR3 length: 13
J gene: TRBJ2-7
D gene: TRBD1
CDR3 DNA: TGTGCCACAGGGACAGGGGGTAGGTACGAGCAGTACTTC
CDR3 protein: CATGTGGRYEQYF

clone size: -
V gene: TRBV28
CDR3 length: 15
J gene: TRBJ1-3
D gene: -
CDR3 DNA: TGTCCCGAGCCGCCAGGGGCCTTCTCTGGAAACACCATATATTTT
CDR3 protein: CPEPPGAFSGNTIYF

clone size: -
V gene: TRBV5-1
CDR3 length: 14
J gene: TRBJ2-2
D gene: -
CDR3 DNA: TGCGCCAGCAGCTCGCTGGGGAGCACCGGGGAGCTGTTTTTT
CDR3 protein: CASSSLGSTGELFF

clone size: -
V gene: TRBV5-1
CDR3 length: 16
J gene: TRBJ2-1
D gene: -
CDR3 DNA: TGCGCCAGCAGCTTGTCAGGGGCCTTATCACGAAATGAGCAGTTCTTC
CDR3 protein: CASSLSGALSRNEQFF

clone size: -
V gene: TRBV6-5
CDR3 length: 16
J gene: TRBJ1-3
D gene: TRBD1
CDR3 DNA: TGTGCCAGCAGTTACTCGGACAGGGCAGTTGGAAACACCATATATTTT
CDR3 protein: CASSYSDRAVGNTIYF

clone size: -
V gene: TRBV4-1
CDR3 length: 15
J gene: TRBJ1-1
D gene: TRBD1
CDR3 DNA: TGCGCCAGCAGCCCCCGGGACAGAATTAACACTGAAGCTTTCTTT
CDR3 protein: CASSPRDRINTEAFF